What follows are 25 T cell receptor beta chains derived from one specimen sequenced in a study of T cells after yellow fever vaccination. TCRdb passed the 5' RACE reads through MiXCR, listing each CDR3 protein once. The sample comprises some 29,000 distinct CDR3 sequences, more than 5% of which are singletons, and 35% to 50% rests with the top ten. Source: CD8+ T cells sorted from PBMCs, taken 10 days after the yellow fever booster vaccination. These receptors all come from a man aged 25-40 years who received the YFV17D yellow fever vaccine.

This clonotype was seen many times. The rearrangement joins TRBV20-1 to TRBJ1-3; no clear D gene. Germline values: CDR1 DFQATT, CDR2 SNEGSKA (reference sequence). Trimming removed 0 bases from V and 0 bases from J, with 12 bases in between. The CDR3 consists of 16 residues. The CDR3 sequence is CSARESFTDSGNTIYF. In DNA form, the CDR3 reads TGCAGTGCTAGAGAAAGTTTCACAGACTCTGGAAACACCATATATTTT.

This clonotype was counted many times. The chain uses TRBV7-9 and TRBJ2-7; D gene ambiguous. Trimming shortened V by 4 bases and J by 2 bases, and 6 bases separated the two germline ends. Germline CDR1 and CDR2: SEHNR and FQNEAQ (reference sequence). CDR3 length: 12 residues. The CDR3 is CASSSSPYEQYF. CDR3 bases: TGTGCCAGCAGCTCATCCCCCTACGAGCAGTACTTC.

This clonotype was observed many times. The genes are TRBV20-1 and TRBJ2-7; D gene uncertain. V dropped 0 bases and J dropped 1 base, with 13 bases sitting between them. The CDR3 covers 15 residues. The germline gives CDR1 DFQATT, CDR2 SNEGSKA (reference sequence). CDR3 in DNA: TGCAGTGCTAGAGACCCAATTGGCGCATCCTACGAGCAGTACTTC. The encoded protein is CSARDPIGASYEQYF.

Many counts were recorded for this clonotype. V usage is TRBV7-8 and J usage is TRBJ2-5, with a tentative D call TRBD1 (5 bases). The CDR3 spans 14 residues. The V and J ends lost 3 bases and 1 base respectively, with 9 bases between them. The germline V gene has CDR1 SGHVS and CDR2 FQNEAQ. The CDR3 nucleotides are TGTGCCAGCAGCTTCGAGACAGCCCAAGAGACCCAGTACTTC. Its protein is CASSFETAQETQYF.

V usage is TRBV4-3 and J usage is TRBJ2-3; TRBD1 matches 8 bases. The V segment lost 0 bases and the J segment 3 bases; nucleotides outside the gene matches: 8. Germline V gene data show CDR1 as LGHNA and CDR2 as YSLEER. CDR3 length equals 17 residues. CDR3 bases: TGCGCCAGCAGCCAAGATGGAACAGGGGGTTATACAGATACGCAGTATTTT. Its translation is CASSQDGTGGYTDTQYF.

Many counts were recorded for this clonotype. CDR3 residues: CASIRLFTSGANVLTF. The CDR3 region has the DNA TGTGCCAGCATCCGTTTGTTCACCTCTGGGGCCAACGTCCTGACTTTC. V usage is TRBV5-5 and J usage is TRBJ2-6; no firm D call. V lost 6 bases, J lost 0 bases, and 13 bases lay in between. The CDR3 has 16 residues. Germline-derived CDR1 and CDR2 are SGHKS and YYEKEE (reference sequence).

This clonotype was detected many times. This chain joins TRBV19 and TRBJ1-5; 7 positions match TRBD1. The germline gives CDR1 LNHDA, CDR2 SQIVND (reference sequence). J was trimmed by 6 bases and V by 4 bases; bases with no gene match: 9. The CDR3 sequence is 15 residues long. For the CDR3, the DNA is TGTGCCAGTAGTACCCTCGACAGGGAAAGTCAGCCCCAGCATTTT. This encodes CASSTLDRESQPQHF.

This clonotype appeared many times. The V call is TRBV6-2 or TRBV6-3, the J call TRBJ1-5, with D tentatively TRBD1 (5 bases). Trimming took 5 bases from V and 1 from J, leaving 15 bases between them. Looked up from germline, CDR1 is MNHEY and CDR2 is SVGEGT. The CDR3 sequence is 16 residues long. The CDR3 nucleotides read TGTGCCAGCAGTGGGGAGTGGGGGACGAGCAATCAGCCCCAGCATTTT. This codes for CASSGEWGTSNQPQHF.

This clonotype was picked up many times. This sequence joins TRBV20-1 and TRBJ1-1; D is ambiguous. The CDR3 runs 14 residues. The V end was cut by 4 bases, the J end by 0 bases, with 12 bases between. Germline V lookup: CDR1 DFQATT, CDR2 SNEGSKA (reference sequence). The CDR3, as DNA: TGCAGTGCTATTTCCCATAGCATGAACACTGAAGCTTTCTTT. Protein: CSAISHSMNTEAFF.

This clonotype has ten or more counts. V gene TRBV5-6 combines with J gene TRBJ2-7, with 9 nucleotides matching TRBD1. Germline V gene lookup returns CDR1 SGHDT and CDR2 YYEEEE. Losses at the gene ends were 2 bases for V and 3 bases for J; bases not matched to a gene: 3. This CDR3 has 14 amino acids. DNA for the CDR3: TGTGCCAGCAGCTTCGGGACAGGGTTCTACGAGCAGTACTTC. Its translation: CASSFGTGFYEQYF.

This clonotype has a count of ten or more. The chain carries TRBV7-3 and TRBJ2-1; D gene unclear. CDR3 size: 15 residues. With 0 bases removed from V and 3 bases from J, the gap between germline ends came to 9 bases. Germline CDR1 is SGHTA and CDR2 is FQGTGA. DNA for the CDR3: TGTGCCAGCAGCTTAACCGGAGATTACTACAATGAGCAGTTCTTC. Translated, it gives CASSLTGDYYNEQFF.

This clonotype was picked up many times. The V and J genes are TRBV12-3 or TRBV12-4 and TRBJ2-1; TRBD1 or TRBD2 may be the D gene (5 bases each). Between the trimmed V and J ends, which lost 5 bases and 12 bases, there was a span of 14 bases. The CDR3 is 12 residues long. CDR3 amino acids: CASSPTGGRQFF. CDR3 coding DNA: TGTGCCAGCAGTCCGACTGGGGGTAGGCAGTTCTTC.

The CDR3 nucleotides are TGTGCCAGCGGCCCCGGGCTCCTATTCTCCAACACTGAAGCTTTCTTT. Translating gives CASGPGLLFSNTEAFF. The chain uses TRBV4-2 and TRBJ1-1; D gene uncertain. The CDR3 is 16 residues long. The germline V and J ends were trimmed by 8 bases and 2 bases, with 21 bases remaining between them. Germline CDR1 reads LGHNA; CDR2 reads YNFKEQ.

This clonotype was recorded at least ten times. The chain combines TRBV29-1 with TRBJ2-1, with 11 nucleotides matching TRBD2. The CDR3 has 13 amino acids. J lost 5 bases, V lost 7 bases, and 4 bases had no gene match. Per the germline V gene, CDR1 is SQVTM and CDR2 is ANQGSEA. This CDR3 reads CSGGLAGHNEQFF. As DNA, the CDR3 is TGCAGCGGTGGACTAGCGGGCCACAATGAGCAGTTCTTC.

This clonotype has at least ten counts. Written as DNA, the CDR3 is TGTGCCAGCAGCTCTTACGACAGGGGCAGCAACAATGAGCAGTTCTTC. Translation: CASSSYDRGSNNEQFF. This sequence joins TRBV11-2 and TRBJ2-1, with 8 bases aligning to TRBD1. Germline V gene data show CDR1 as SGHAT and CDR2 as FQNNGV. The ends lost 4 bases at V and 5 bases at J; junction bases unmatched: 10. The CDR3 runs 16 residues.

In this sample, this clonotype turned up many times. The rearrangement uses TRBV3-1 and TRBJ2-7; TRBD2 matches at 9 bases. With V trimmed by 1 base and J by 5 bases, 0 bases remained unmatched. The CDR3 is 13 residues long. Germline CDR1 LGHDT, CDR2 YNNKEL (reference sequence). CDR3 sequence (DNA): TGTGCCAGCAGCCAAGGGACTAGCGACGAGCAGTACTTC. Translated, it gives CASSQGTSDEQYF.

This clonotype was found a few times. A much larger clone lies a single base off, so this may be a read error. The chain links TRBV20-1 to TRBJ2-7, with 10 nucleotides matching TRBD1. The CDR3 has 13 amino acids. The germline V gene has CDR1 DFQATT and CDR2 SNEGSKA (reference sequence). V shed 3 bases and J 2 bases; nucleotides not matched to a gene: 1. CDR3 region: CSARDRGTYEQYF. CDR3 coding DNA: TGCAGTGCTAGGGACAGGGGGACCTACGAGCAGTACTTC.

This clonotype was recorded at least ten times. V usage is TRBV29-1 and J usage is TRBJ2-2; 7 nucleotides match TRBD1. Per germline, CDR1 SQVTM and CDR2 ANQGSEA. The length of the CDR3 is 11 residues. Unmatched junction bases numbered 3, after V lost 8 bases and J lost 6 bases. The DNA of the CDR3 is TGCAGCATCCAGGGGGCCGGGGAGCTGTTTTTT. It yields the protein CSIQGAGELFF.

This clonotype was counted at least ten times. V and J are TRBV6-2 or TRBV6-3 and TRBJ1-1; 8 positions match TRBD1. Trimming took 0 bases from V and 6 from J; bases not matched to a gene: 12. Germline V gives CDR1 MNHEY, CDR2 SVGEGT. This CDR3 has 17 amino acids. This chain's CDR3 is CASSYSTLGGQEAEAFF. CDR3 sequence (DNA): TGTGCCAGCAGTTACTCGACCCTCGGGGGACAGGAGGCTGAAGCTTTCTTT.

This clonotype was counted many times. This chain joins TRBV29-1 and TRBJ2-1; D not certain. Trimming removed 0 bases at V and 4 bases at J, with 13 bases between. Germline lookup yields CDR1 SQVTM and CDR2 ANQGSEA. The CDR3 contains 15 residues. In DNA, the CDR3 is TGCAGCGTTGAAGAGGACGGGCTGGGTTACAATGAGCAGTTCTTC. Residues: CSVEEDGLGYNEQFF.

This clonotype occurred many times. The chain employs TRBV11-2 and TRBJ2-3, with D maybe TRBD1 (6 bases). The CDR3 totals 13 residues. In germline, CDR1 is SGHAT, CDR2 FQNNGV. The V end lost 5 bases, the J end lost 6 bases, and 12 bases lay between the germline ends. CDR3 nucleotide sequence: TGTGCCAGCAGCATGACAGGAGGCGATACGCAGTATTTT. Its translation: CASSMTGGDTQYF.

In this sample, this clonotype turned up many times. The V and J genes are TRBV5-1 and TRBJ2-1, with 7 bases identical to TRBD2. Germline CDR1 SGHRS, CDR2 YFSETQ. Losses at the gene ends were 7 bases for V and 8 bases for J; bases not matched to a gene: 6. The CDR3 is made up of 12 amino acids. The CDR3 protein is CASAGAGYEQFF. The DNA for the CDR3 is TGCGCCAGCGCGGGAGCCGGCTATGAGCAGTTCTTC.

This clonotype was observed many times. The genes are TRBV7-8 and TRBJ1-1; D gene unclear. The V gene lost 5 bases and the J gene lost 4 bases, with 17 bases spanning the gap. Germline V gene data show CDR1 as SGHVS and CDR2 as FQNEAQ. The CDR3 length is 15 residues. The DNA for the CDR3 is TGTGCCAGCAGCCTTTTATGGCTCCTAAGCACTGAAGCTTTCTTT. Translated, it gives CASSLLWLLSTEAFF.

This clonotype was counted ten times or more. The chain links TRBV27 to TRBJ2-7, with TRBD1 as a possible D gene (6 bases). This CDR3 has 15 residues. From germline, CDR1 is MNHEY and CDR2 SMNVEV (reference sequence). V was clipped by 0 bases and J by 4 bases, with 13 bases between them. For the CDR3, the DNA is TGTGCCAGCAGTTTATCGGGGTTGGGGGCTTACGAGCAGTACTTC. Amino acids: CASSLSGLGAYEQYF.

This clonotype was counted ten times or more. The chain uses TRBV6-5 and TRBJ2-7; TRBD1 aligns across 10 bases. V trimming: 7 bases; J trimming: 7 bases; junction bases outside the gene matches: 10. Germline V gene sequence: CDR1 MNHEY, CDR2 SVGAGI. The CDR3 consists of 14 residues. CDR3 bases: TGTGCCAGCACCCCGGGACAGGGGTTATATGAGCAGTACTTC. Residues: CASTPGQGLYEQYF.